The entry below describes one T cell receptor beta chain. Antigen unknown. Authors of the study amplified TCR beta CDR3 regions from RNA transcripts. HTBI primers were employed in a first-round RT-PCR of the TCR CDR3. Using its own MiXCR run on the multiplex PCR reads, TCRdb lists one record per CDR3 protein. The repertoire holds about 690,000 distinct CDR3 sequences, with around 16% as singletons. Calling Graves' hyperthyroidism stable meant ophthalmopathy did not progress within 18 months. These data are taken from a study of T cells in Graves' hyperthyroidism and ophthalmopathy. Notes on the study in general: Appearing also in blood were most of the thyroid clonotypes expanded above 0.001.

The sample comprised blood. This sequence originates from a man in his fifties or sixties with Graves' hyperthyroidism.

CDR3 sequence reads: CASSSTSGRARDEQYF. CDR3 bases: TGTGCCAGCAGTTCGACTAGCGGGAGGGCCCGCGACGAGCAGTACTTC. The chain recombines TRBV6-5 with TRBJ2-7; 14 bases align to TRBD2. The CDR3 loop spans 16 amino acids. With V trimmed by 4 bases and J by 5 bases, 7 bases remained unmatched. Germline values: CDR1 MNHEY, CDR2 SVGAGI.